This T cell receptor (beta chain) is drawn from a study of shared clonotypes between healthy human individuals (dated by TCRdb to about 2020). Some background on the complete study: Three men and a couple of women, aged 18 to 49 years, made up the cohort. Per donor, leukapheresis produced somewhere between about 0.9 and 9.5 billion PBMCs. Libraries were prepared and TCR repertoires were sequenced by different laboratories using diverse techniques, in order to increase sequencing depth and limit assay-specific biases. To estimate repertoire size and how much clonotypes are shared between individuals, the study performed deep sequencing of blood TCR repertoires from a few healthy adults. For each donor, CD4 naive and CD4 memory were each given three plates, CD8 naive was given two plates, and CD8 memory was given one plate. Study-wide findings and limitations: Naive subsets generally had larger estimated clonotype richness than memory subsets did. Sampling was limited to blood, and TCR repertoires in tissue likely differ from TCR repertoires in blood. Pairwise subsampling led to the expectation that sequencing depth would affect the degree of clonotype sharing among donors. When a handful of donors were compared, the shared fraction of clonotypes was around 4.6% for naive CD4, roughly 3.3% for naive CD8, 2% to 2.5% for memory CD4, and around 0.37% for memory CD8. Rarefaction of sorted-subset datasets indicated incomplete sequencing despite the large sequencing depth. The genetic and exposure-history diversity represented was limited by the small number of donors. Compared with non-shared clonotypes, clonotypes shared by all four sorted-subset donors had higher generation probabilities.

In regard to this clone: Its cognate antigen has yet to be identified. No base quality values were provided; no much bigger clone lies one nucleotide off.

CD8 naive samples were obtained by positive selection for CCR7 among CD45RO-negative cells, yielding a CD45RA+CCR7+ population from which TemRA cells were excluded. Healthy HIV-negative adults with no recently reported acute infections or vaccinations were included as donors. All donors were Caucasian adults living in Nashville, Tennessee, USA. Blood was obtained by leukapheresis, after which PBMCs were separated by Ficoll-Histopaque density gradient centrifugation and cryopreserved in liquid nitrogen vapor phase. Purity and quantity of every magnetically sorted T cell population were checked by analytical flow cytometry. From each sorted fraction, genomic DNA was isolated and quantified by UV absorbance on a Nanodrop 2000c. TCR CDR3 regions were amplified from genomic DNA by multiplex PCR using the deep immunoSEQ assay. Extracted genomic DNA from each cell subset was spread evenly across all wells of several immunoSEQ 96-well plates, with each plate serving as a replicate. For sorted subsets, 200 ng of genomic DNA, equivalent to tens of thousands of T cell genomes, went into each replicate PCR. The purified libraries were quantified using a Qubit 3.0 fluorometer, sized with a Bioanalyzer 2100, and then quantified again using the KAPA Library Quantification kit. Each immunoSEQ 96-well plate was sequenced on its own single-read 150-cycle Illumina NextSeq 550 flow cell. From the authors' description of their analysis: Because the immunoSEQ output included only junctional sequences and no quality scores, the filtering could not be the same as the filtering used for full-length reads. Sequences were annotated with PyIR, a Python wrapper for IgBLAST v1.9, using IMGT germline references to assign V/J genes and CDR3. Reads were filtered out if the reads had weak V/J assignments (E-value above 1e-6), no CDR3, stop codons, out-of-frame junctions, or ambiguous translated residues. V3J clonotypes were defined as sequences sharing the same inferred V gene, J gene, and CDR3 amino acid sequence. Percentage overlap between repertoires was computed as shared unique clonotypes divided by the size of the smaller repertoire. RTK rarefaction, the Chao1 estimator, and Recon v2.1 estimates of unobserved clonotypes were used to assess repertoire richness. Generation probabilities for all TCRbeta clonotypes obtained by the gDNA method from a handful of donors were computed using OLGA. In TCRdb, the immuneACCESS table is reduced to in-frame sequences with V and J assigned. These tables do not hold every clone; where another copy was compared, an unresolved V gene accounts for under half, and the others remain unexplained. Clone size and V and J calls were adopted from that table, with D and trimming inferred from the DNA. Across this sample there are 650,000 to 800,000 clones, with about 90% seen only once. 24% of the sample is in the top ten clones.

From cysteine to phenylalanine, the CDR3 is 13 amino acids long. The retained sequence is limited to the CDR3, 39 bases, with the frame set at the first base. The germline V gene specifies KGHSY as CDR1 and FQNENV as CDR2. The V and J ends are trimmed by 7 bases and 8 bases, leaving 15 bases between them. The chain is encoded by TRBV16 joined to TRBJ1-5; the D gene assignment is ambiguous. The sequence was obtained from a man younger than 40 in good health. Specimen: naive CD8+ T cells sorted from blood. The sample's cell subset or site, from its label and the paper: CD45RA+CCR7+. The CDR3 protein is CASISVLREPQHF. Read as DNA, the sequence is TGTGCCAGCATTTCAGTGCTTCGGGAGCCCCAGCATTTT.